This is a list of T cell receptor beta chains from one sample in a study of tumor-infiltrating lymphocytes in primary liver carcinoma. TCRdb analysed the multiplex PCR reads with MiXCR anew, one entry per CDR3 protein. Here the sample spans roughly 100,000 distinct CDR3 sequences, around 84% being singletons. The material sequenced was liver tumor tissue from sampling region 3. Every receptor here comes from a man aged 40-55 years with primary liver carcinoma and hepatitis B virus infection. Both conserved end residues are part of each CDR3. A D gene is named only where the DNA matches it firmly. The listing skips clone size in some rows; elsewhere it reads once, few, many or a size class.

J | size | D | V | CDR3 | DNA
TRBJ2-1 | many | - | TRBV6-2/TRBV6-3 | CASSFFSGEQFF | TGTGCCAGCAGTTTTTTTAGCGGTGAGCAGTTCTTC
TRBJ2-2 | many | TRBD1 | TRBV2 | CASSSGTGVAGELFF | TGTGCCAGCAGTTCCGGGACAGGCGTCGCCGGGGAGCTGTTTTTT
TRBJ2-5 | - | - | TRBV7-7 | CASSRTSWETQYF | TGTGCCAGCAGCCGCACTAGTTGGGAGACCCAGTACTTC
TRBJ1-6 | - | - | TRBV5-1 | CASCDSLSGHNSPLHF | TGCGCCAGCTGCGACAGCCTGTCAGGGCATAATTCACCCCTCCACTTT
TRBJ1-2 | - | TRBD1 | TRBV30 | CTCPDWTGSVDGYTF | TGTACCTGCCCCGACTGGACAGGGTCGGTGGATGGCTACACCTTC
TRBJ1-4 | - | - | TRBV12-3/TRBV12-4 | CATSLTGTEKLFF | TGTGCCACCAGTTTAACCGGGACTGAAAAACTGTTTTTT
TRBJ2-1 | - | TRBD2 | TRBV29-1 | CNVGLAGGLYNEQFF | TGCAACGTTGGACTAGCGGGAGGGTTATACAACGAGCAGTTCTTC
TRBJ2-4 | few | - | TRBV28 | CASNSEREIIQYF | TGTGCCAGTAATAGCGAGAGGGAAATCATTCAGTACTTC
TRBJ2-3 | - | TRBD2 | TRBV29-1 | CSVKSGGVDTQYF | TGCAGCGTTAAGAGCGGGGGCGTAGATACGCAGTATTTT
TRBJ2-7 | once | - | TRBV4-2 | CASSQEAHEEYF | TGTGCCAGCAGCCAGGAGGCTCACGAGGAGTACTTC
TRBJ2-7 | - | TRBD1 | TRBV29-1 | CNVEGTGSYEQYF | TGCAACGTTGAAGGGACAGGTTCCTACGAGCAGTACTTT
TRBJ2-1 | - | - | TRBV11-3 | CASSIGVGNNEQFF | TGCGCCAGCAGCATAGGGGTCGGTAACAATGAGCAGTTCTTC
TRBJ2-1 | - | TRBD2 | TRBV6-5 | CTSSYSGRECVEQFF | TGTACCAGCAGTTACTCGGGGCGGGAGTGCGTTGAGCAGTTCTTC
TRBJ1-3 | - | TRBD1 | TRBV6-6 | CASSYHGTGSGNTIYF | TGTGCCAGCAGTTACCACGGGACAGGGTCTGGAAACACCATATATTTT
TRBJ1-3 | - | - | TRBV4-1 | CTSSQAGTRNTVYF | TGCACCAGCAGCCAGGCCGGGACGAGAAACACCGTATATTTT
TRBJ2-3 | many | - | TRBV10-3 | CAIQVTDTQYF | TGTGCCATCCAAGTCACAGATACGCAGTATTTT